Sequencing of this TCR beta chain was carried out in a study of T cell clonality in common variable immunodeficiency. Assay used: immunoSEQ multiplex PCR; TCRdb lists only in-frame clones, some missing. The sample has fewer than 35,000 clones, none seen only once. Notes on the study in general: In common variable immunodeficiency, TCR beta chains reportedly carried fewer deletions and N-nucleotide insertions.

This clone has only a few counts. Its specificity is not known. The read ends 3 residues shy of where the CDR3 ends; the end is completed using the germline J gene. There are 13 residues in the CDR3. V lost 7 bases to trimming and J lost 2 bases, with 10 bases between them. CDR1 is SNHLY and CDR2 is FYNNEI in the germline V gene. Most patients and controls had Caucasian heritage. Material for sequencing was peripheral blood mononuclear cells. The TCR sequence derives from a human donor with common variable immunodeficiency. The rearrangement uses TRBV2 and TRBJ2-3; D gene ambiguous. The CDR3 here is CASIKGSTDTQYF. The sequenced part of the CDR3 DNA is TGTGCCAGCATCAAAGGGTCCACAGATACG.